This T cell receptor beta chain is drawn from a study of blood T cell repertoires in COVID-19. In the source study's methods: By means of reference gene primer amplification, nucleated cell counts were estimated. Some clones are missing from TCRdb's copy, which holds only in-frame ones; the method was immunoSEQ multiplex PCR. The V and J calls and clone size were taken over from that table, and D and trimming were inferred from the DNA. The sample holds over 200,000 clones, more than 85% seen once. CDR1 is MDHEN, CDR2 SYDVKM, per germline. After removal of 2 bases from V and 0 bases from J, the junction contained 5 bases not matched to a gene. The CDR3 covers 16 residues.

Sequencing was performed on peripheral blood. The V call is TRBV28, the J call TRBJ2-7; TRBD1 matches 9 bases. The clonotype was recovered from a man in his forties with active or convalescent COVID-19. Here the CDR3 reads CASSLGQGPGSYEQYF. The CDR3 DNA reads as TGTGCCAGCAGTTTAGGACAGGGGCCGGGCTCCTACGAGCAGTACTTC.